There are a few counts of the clone carrying this T cell receptor (beta chain). Its antigen is not known. The sample originates from a study of human T cells and chemical hapten exposure. The time point denotes: pre-sensitization, week 0. The sample's treatment: therapeutic diphenylcyclopropenone sensitization with weekly scalp DPC. Germline V gene data show CDR1 as MNHEY and CDR2 as SVGEGT. V lost 5 bases, J lost 8 bases, and 18 bases lay in between. The CDR3 length is 14 residues. General study points: Relative to controls, expanded TCRs formed significantly more large CDR3 similarity clusters.

TCRdb itself ran the RACE reads through MiXCR, one entry per CDR3 protein. The profile shows 120,000 or so distinct CDR3 sequences, about 14% of them singletons. This specimen was whole blood, taken in connection with sensitization to the hapten diphenylcyclopropenone (DPC). The V gene is TRBV6-2 or TRBV6-3, the J gene TRBJ2-5; D perhaps matches TRBD1 (5 bases). This TCR was recovered from a young woman with alopecia areata. Some clones in this sample may be carry-over from other donors' samples. The DNA of the CDR3 is TGTGCCAGCAGTACAGATGGACGGACATCCACCCAGTACTTC. Amino acid sequence: CASSTDGRTSTQYF.